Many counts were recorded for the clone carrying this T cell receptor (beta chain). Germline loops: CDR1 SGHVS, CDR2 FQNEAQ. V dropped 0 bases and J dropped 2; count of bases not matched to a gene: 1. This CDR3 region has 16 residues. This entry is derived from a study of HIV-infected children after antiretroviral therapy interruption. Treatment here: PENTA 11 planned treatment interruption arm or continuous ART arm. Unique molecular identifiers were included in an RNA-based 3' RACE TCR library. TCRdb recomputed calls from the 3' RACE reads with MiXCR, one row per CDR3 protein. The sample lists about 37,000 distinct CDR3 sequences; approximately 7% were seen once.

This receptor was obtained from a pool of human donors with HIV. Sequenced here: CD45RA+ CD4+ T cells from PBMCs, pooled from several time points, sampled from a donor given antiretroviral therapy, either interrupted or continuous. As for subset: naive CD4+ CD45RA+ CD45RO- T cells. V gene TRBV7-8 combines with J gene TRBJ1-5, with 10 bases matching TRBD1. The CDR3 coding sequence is TGTGCCAGCAGCTTAGCGACAGGGGGCGGCAATCAGCCCCAGCATTTT. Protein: CASSLATGGGNQPQHF. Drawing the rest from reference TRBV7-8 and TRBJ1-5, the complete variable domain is GAGVSQSPRYKVAKRGQDVALRCDPISGHVSLFWYQQALGQGPEFLTYFQNEAQLDKSGLPSDRFFAERPEGSVSTLKIQRTQQEDSAVYLCASSLATGGGNQPQHFGDGTRLSIL.